What follows describes a single T cell receptor beta chain. As yet, its antigen is unknown. The CDR3 is 11 amino acids. The V end was cut by 7 bases, the J end by 2 bases, with 5 bases between. Germline CDR1 is SEHNR and CDR2 is FQNEAQ (reference sequence). The data belong to a study of regulatory T cells in long-lasting Graves disease. Study-level information: To qualify as persistent, Graves' disease required over 5 years of antithyroid drugs with positive TSH receptor antibodies. Study-level results: New patients shared fewer public clonotypes (over 900) than persistent patients did (around 3,000).

The TCR beta library used iRepertoire HTBI primers with Arm-PCR amplification of CDR3. TCRdb recomputed calls from the multiplex PCR reads with MiXCR, one row per CDR3 protein. The sample contains under 500,000 distinct CDR3 sequences, less than 25% of which appear only once. Regarding time point: persistent/refractory GD, antithyroid drugs over 5 years with positive TRAb. The TCR library was made from RNA that had been extracted from PBMCs in TRIzol. An endocrinology department in Xi'an, China, supplied the patients. The rearrangement joins TRBV7-9 to TRBJ1-1, with no clear D. The input for sequencing was peripheral blood mononuclear cells (PBMCs), taken when the disease was refractory, from a patient treated with antithyroid drugs. The source is a female donor with Graves disease. The CDR3 nucleotides are TGTGCCAGCAAAACAAACACTGAAGCTTTCTTT. This gives the protein CASKTNTEAFF. The full variable domain, with the rest looked up from reference TRBV7-9 and TRBJ1-1, is DTGVSQNPRHKITKRGQNVTFRCDPISEHNRLYWYRQTLGQGPEFLTYFQNEAQLEKSRLLSDRFSAERPKGSFSTLEIQRTEQGDSAMYLCASKTNTEAFFGQGTRLTVV.